Sequencing of this T cell receptor (beta chain) was carried out in a study of breast tumors, draining lymph nodes, adjacent tissues. The lymph nodes were axillary draining lymph nodes from breast cancer patients. TCRdb analysed the multiplex PCR reads with MiXCR anew, one entry per CDR3 protein. The sample has around 130,000 distinct CDR3 sequences, about 20% seen once. Germline V gives CDR1 SEHNR, CDR2 FQNEAQ (reference sequence). The CDR3 consists of 13 residues. V lost 3 bases and J lost 6, with 11 bases in between. The clonotype comes from a female donor with breast cancer. Some clones in this sample may be carry-over from other donors' samples. The sample taken for sequencing was axillary lymph node tissue. The V and J genes are TRBV7-9 and TRBJ1-1; a possible D gene is TRBD1 (5 bases). CDR3 in DNA: TGTGCCAGCAGCTTGATCAGGGCGGCTGAAGCTTTCTTT. It translates to CASSLIRAAEAFF.